This T cell receptor beta chain was captured in a study of cytomegalovirus exposure and HLA in healthy donors. This clone was counted only a few times. V lost 7 bases and J 3 bases, leaving 14 bases between the germline ends. There are 14 residues in the CDR3. From germline, CDR1 is MDHEN and CDR2 SYDVKM. The PCR employed 60 Vbeta primers together with 13 Jbeta primers. Measured with immunoSEQ multiplex PCR; TCRdb has only the in-frame clones, and not every one. The sample shows more than 150,000 clones, roughly 75% of them seen only once. The specimen sequenced was PBMCs. The genes are TRBV28 and TRBJ2-3, with D tentatively TRBD2 (5 bases). This TCR was recovered from a woman in her thirties or forties in good health and CMV-seropositive. The CDR3 is CASMPPLATDTQYF. The CDR3 DNA reads as TGTGCCAGCATGCCCCCTCTAGCAACAGATACGCAGTATTTT.